The clone carrying this T cell receptor (beta chain) was detected a few times. The antigen remains undetermined. Unique molecular identifiers were used in preparing the TCRbeta library. Using its own MiXCR run on the PCR reads, TCRdb lists one record per CDR3 protein. Among 600,000 or so distinct CDR3 sequences listed, 20% to 25% were seen once. This entry is derived from a study of T-cell reconstitution after alpha-beta-depleted transplantation in children. General study points: TCRbeta diversity was high at day 60 in some patients (a result of surviving recipient T cells and thymic progenitors). A year had passed since transplant, and T-cell counts and diversity by then came mostly from newly produced T cells. About two months after transplant, alpha-beta T cells reportedly came from several hundred expanded graft clones.

Trimming left V 7 bases short and J 7 bases short, with 19 bases between. The CDR3 is 15 amino acids. The germline V gene has CDR1 MNHNS and CDR2 SASEGT. V gene TRBV6-1 combines with J gene TRBJ1-4; D gene unclear. The receptor's source is a boy less than two years old who had a stem cell transplant for acute myeloid leukemia, so the T cells may come from the graft donor. Sequences were derived from PBMCs, mostly from graft donor cells, sampled 360 days after TCRalphabeta/CD19-depleted stem cell transplant. CDR3 coding DNA: TGTGCCAGCACCTACACCAGCGAGGACCTTGAAAAACTGTTTTTT. It is translated as CASTYTSEDLEKLFF.